A selection of T cell receptor beta chains follows, all from one sample in a study of long-term antiretroviral therapy in people with HIV. Profiled with immunoSEQ multiplex PCR; TCRdb holds only in-frame clones, not every one. The sample holds about 21,000 clones, around 86% seen once. The specimen comprised unsorted PBMCs, sampled 0.2 years before starting antiretroviral therapy. All receptors come from a young man with HIV. Each CDR3 is given with its conserved first and last residue.

j_gene,len,v_gene,CDR3aa
TRBJ1-1,18,TRBV5-1,CASSSSPTGRMMNTEAFF
TRBJ1-1,16,TRBV15,CATSRDTTGVGTEAFF
TRBJ1-3,16,TRBV9,CASSARTGDSGNTIYF
TRBJ1-4,15,TRBV7-3,CASSLIRAGNEKLFF
TRBJ1-2,13,TRBV6-6,CASSQPGQVDYTF
TRBJ2-1,15,TRBV19,CASSISQTGYNEQFF
TRBJ2-5,16,TRBV29-1,CSVEVVSGGPQETQYF
TRBJ1-1,14,TRBV5-6,CASSLGDLNTEAFF
TRBJ2-3,14,TRBV7-7,CASSPGTGTDTQYF
TRBJ2-7,12,TRBV5-1,CASSFTGYEQYF
TRBJ2-1,15,TRBV7-2,CASSQPGRRYNEQFF
TRBJ1-6,16,TRBV5-1,CASSPQGSSYNSPLHF
TRBJ2-7,14,TRBV5-1,CASSLGPEFYEQYF
TRBJ2-3,15,TRBV5-4,CASTTQGIPTDTQYF
TRBJ2-3,14,TRBV5-4,CASSLGPMADTQYF
TRBJ2-7,12,TRBV11-3,CASSLNAGEQYF
TRBJ2-5,13,TRBV6-5,CASRAGLQETQYF
TRBJ2-5,13,TRBV27,CASSLSTRETQYF
TRBJ2-1,13,TRBV2,CASSGDSPGEQFF
TRBJ2-2,15,TRBV6-6,CASSTHGGRTGELFF
TRBJ2-3,16,TRBV5-4,CASSLGSGGGSDTQYF
TRBJ2-5,13,TRBV4-1,CASSQEGEETQYF
TRBJ2-7,13,TRBV4-3,CASSPGGIGEQYF
TRBJ2-2,17,TRBV28,CASKTYSGRGNTGELFF
TRBJ1-5,14,TRBV4-1,CASSQEQGDQPQHF
TRBJ1-6,13,TRBV7-3,CASSPVVLSPLHF
TRBJ2-3,12,TRBV30,CAWGTASDTQYF
TRBJ1-2,14,TRBV7-9,CASSADIPSYGYTF
TRBJ2-7,15,TRBV4-1,CASSQDRVGSYEQYF
TRBJ2-1,15,TRBV7-9,CASSSATSGWDEQFF
TRBJ1-5,15,TRBV7-2,CASSSRRGGDQPQHF
TRBJ1-1,14,TRBV4-3,CASSQDLLGGETFF
TRBJ2-2,18,TRBV13,CASSHFGTSGSGIGELFF
TRBJ2-3,14,TRBV27,CASSLSTITDTQYF
TRBJ2-3,14,TRBV6-5,CASRERGGIDTQYF
TRBJ1-4,14,TRBV6-5,CASSYSGDRVNLFF
TRBJ2-5,13,TRBV7-9,CASSWDRGETQYF
TRBJ2-6,13,TRBV6-1,CASQLSGANVLTF
TRBJ2-7,16,TRBV18,CASSASTDRGGDEQYF
TRBJ1-2,12,TRBV6-5,CASSRGVRGYTF
TRBJ1-5,13,TRBV6-1,CASSGPGSQPQHF
TRBJ2-2,14,TRBV28,CASSLGQATGELFF
TRBJ1-2,11,TRBV29-1,CSVVFLGGYTF
TRBJ1-2,12,TRBV25-1,CASVGGLYGYTF
TRBJ1-5,13,TRBV5-5,CASSLGGGQPQHF
TRBJ2-7,19,TRBV18,CASSPLGLGKLAGTYEQYF
TRBJ2-1,16,TRBV7-9,CASSFRGTGGWDEQFF
TRBJ1-4,13,TRBV11-2,CASSLRRGEKLFF
TRBJ2-7,15,TRBV29-1,CSVKPQNRDGLEQYF
TRBJ1-1,12,TRBV5-6,CASSPGDTEAFF
TRBJ2-1,13,TRBV7-8,CASSIGAGDEQFF
TRBJ1-1,14,TRBV7-6,CASTSRMANTEAFF
TRBJ1-4,12,TRBV7-8,CASSPPRGKLFF
TRBJ1-2,12,TRBV29-1,CSVEEGESGYTF
TRBJ2-5,14,TRBV27,CASSDRGIQETQYF
TRBJ2-5,13,TRBV11-3,CASSLSGGETQYF
TRBJ2-7,14,TRBV18,CASSVRRESHEQYF
TRBJ2-5,14,TRBV6-1,CATPSGRTTGTQYF
TRBJ1-1,13,TRBV27,CASSLSTNTEAFF